Shown below are 31 T cell receptor beta chains from a single sample sequenced in a study of blood T cell repertoires in COVID-19. Sequencing used immunoSEQ multiplex PCR; TCRdb keeps in-frame clones, though not all of them. The sample yields 97,000 or so clones, approximately 92% seen once. Sequencing was carried out using peripheral blood. Source of these receptors: a man younger than 35 with acute or convalescent COVID-19.

The chain is built from TRBV6-6 and TRBJ1-6; tentative D call: TRBD1 (5 bases). V lost 2 bases and J lost 5, with 13 bases in between. The CDR3 extends over 16 amino acids. Germline CDR1 MNHNY, CDR2 SVGAGI (reference sequence). The CDR3 sequence is CASSYLQGTHNSPLHF. CDR3 sequence (DNA): TGTGCCAGCAGTTACCTCCAGGGCACTCATAATTCACCCCTCCACTTT.

The rearrangement uses TRBV5-1 and TRBJ1-1; D gene uncertain. Between the trimmed V and J ends, which lost 4 bases and 5 bases, there was a span of 12 bases. CDR3 length equals 13 residues. Germline V gene sequence: CDR1 SGHRS, CDR2 YFSETQ. This chain's CDR3 is CASSIEVVTEAFF. The CDR3 DNA follows: TGCGCCAGCAGCATTGAGGTGGTAACTGAAGCTTTCTTT.

This chain uses TRBV7-9 with TRBJ2-7; 7 positions agree with TRBD2. This CDR3 has 16 residues. Trimming at V came to 5 bases and at J to 2 bases, leaving 12 bases not matched to a gene. In germline, CDR1 is SEHNR, CDR2 FQNEAQ (reference sequence). The CDR3 region has the DNA TGTGCCAGCAGCCCTGGGGGAGGGCCGCCCCCCTACGAGCAGTACTTC. It is translated as CASSPGGGPPPYEQYF.

The chain links TRBV5-1 to TRBJ1-1; D gene ambiguous. Per the germline V gene, CDR1 is SGHRS and CDR2 is YFSETQ. V was pared by 1 base and J by 4 bases, with 14 bases between. The CDR3 sequence is 15 residues long. The DNA for the CDR3 is TGCGCCAGCAGCTTGTGGTCCCAGGTTGTCACTGAAGCTTTCTTT. Translated, it gives CASSLWSQVVTEAFF.

V and J are TRBV18 and TRBJ1-1, with TRBD1 identical over 7 bases. V was pared by 2 bases and J by 13 bases, with 7 bases of the junction left unmatched. The CDR3 consists of 12 residues. The germline V gene encodes CDR1 KGHSH and CDR2 LQKENI. The CDR3 nucleotides are TGTGCCAGCTCACCAAGTGCAGGGGGAAGTTTCTTT. Protein product: CASSPSAGGSFF.

V is TRBV7-2 and J is TRBJ1-3, with a tentative D call TRBD1 (5 bases). V lost 2 bases to trimming and J lost 2 bases, with 10 bases between them. CDR1 is SGHTA, CDR2 FQGNSA, per germline. The CDR3 extends over 15 amino acids. CDR3 nucleotide sequence: TGTGCCAGCAGCTTATCAGGGTCCCCTGGAAACACCATATATTTT. Translating gives CASSLSGSPGNTIYF. The whole variable domain, filled in from reference TRBV7-2 and TRBJ1-3, reads GAGVSQSPSNKVTEKGKDVELRCDPISGHTALYWYRQSLGQGLEFLIYFQGNSAPDKSGLPSDRFSAERTGGSVSTLTIQRTQQEDSAVYLCASSLSGSPGNTIYFGEGSWLTVV.

The V and J genes are TRBV7-2 and TRBJ1-1; D is possibly TRBD1 (5 bases). Germline values: CDR1 SGHTA, CDR2 FQGNSA. Trimming removed 5 bases at V and 3 bases at J, with 16 bases between. The CDR3 totals 15 residues. This CDR3 is CASSIPLRVDTEAFF. In DNA form, the CDR3 reads TGTGCCAGCAGCATTCCCCTCAGGGTAGACACTGAAGCTTTCTTT.

The V and J genes are TRBV27 and TRBJ1-4; D is possibly TRBD1 (6 bases). The ends were cut back, 5 bases at V and 6 bases at J, with 16 bases in the middle. Germline CDR1 reads MNHEY; CDR2 reads SMNVEV (reference sequence). The CDR3 runs to 15 residues. The CDR3 is CASSPTGQRYEKLFF. The CDR3 region has the DNA TGTGCCAGCAGTCCTACAGGGCAGCGGTATGAAAAACTGTTTTTT.

The J gene is TRBJ1-2, the V gene TRBV30; D is perhaps TRBD1 (6 bases). The germline V gene encodes CDR1 GTSNPN and CDR2 SVGIG (reference sequence). Trimming took off 8 bases at V and 2 bases at J, with 9 bases between the two ends. This CDR3 spans 11 amino acids. The CDR3 DNA sequence: TGTGCCGTACAGGGAAACTATGGCTACACCTTC. Encoded protein: CAVQGNYGYTF.

V and J are TRBV12-3 or TRBV12-4 and TRBJ1-1; D gene uncertain. The CDR3 has 13 amino acids. Trimming removed 8 bases at V and 0 bases at J, with 10 bases between. CDR3 residues: CASQLVMNTEAFF. CDR3 coding DNA: TGTGCCAGCCAACTCGTAATGAACACTGAAGCTTTCTTT.

The chain uses TRBV6-4 and TRBJ2-2, with 8 bases aligning to TRBD1. The CDR3 covers 18 residues. From germline, CDR1 is MRHNA and CDR2 SNTAGT. V shed 0 bases and J 0 bases; nucleotides not matched to a gene: 6. CDR3 sequence: CASSDSARGLANTGELFF. CDR3 nucleotides: TGTGCCAGCAGTGACTCGGCCAGGGGGCTGGCGAACACCGGGGAGCTGTTTTTT.

The chain is built from TRBV9 and TRBJ2-1, with 7 bases identical to TRBD1. With V trimmed by 4 bases and J by 0 bases, 7 bases remained unmatched. The CDR3 spans 16 residues. The germline V gene has CDR1 SGDLS and CDR2 YYNGEE. CDR3 region: CASSTRQGGSYNEQFF. DNA of the CDR3: TGTGCCAGCAGCACCCGACAGGGCGGCTCCTACAATGAGCAGTTCTTC.

V gene TRBV5-6 combines with J gene TRBJ1-6, with D tentatively TRBD1 (5 bases). The V gene's germline CDR1 is SGHDT and CDR2 YYEEEE. V shed 5 bases and J shed 5 bases, with 14 bases lying between them. There are 15 residues in the CDR3. DNA for the CDR3: TGTGCCAGCAGTACGGGACGGGGGGATAATTCACCCCTCCACTTT. It encodes CASSTGRGDNSPLHF.

The chain recombines TRBV7-8 with TRBJ1-1; 11 bases match TRBD1. Trimming at V came to 6 bases and at J to 5 bases, leaving 8 bases not matched to a gene. Germline values: CDR1 SGHVS, CDR2 FQNEAQ. The CDR3 totals 15 residues. CDR3 residues: CASSSRTGGWTEAFF. The DNA of the CDR3 is TGTGCCAGCAGTTCTCGGACAGGGGGCTGGACTGAAGCTTTCTTT.

The chain links TRBV14 to TRBJ1-1; D gene ambiguous. Germline V gives CDR1 SGHDN, CDR2 FVKESK. The CDR3 is made up of 14 amino acids. V shed 1 base and J shed 11 bases, with 17 bases lying between them. CDR3: CASSQAWGGPRAFF. The DNA of the CDR3 is TGTGCCAGCAGCCAAGCTTGGGGAGGGCCTCGGGCTTTCTTT.

V and J are TRBV24-1 and TRBJ1-1, with 9 bases fitting TRBD1. V trimming: 3 bases; J trimming: 11 bases; junction bases outside the gene matches: 3. Germline CDR1 KGHDR, CDR2 SFDVKD. The CDR3 is made up of 12 amino acids. The CDR3: CATSDPQGAAFF. The CDR3 DNA reads as TGTGCCACCAGTGATCCACAGGGGGCGGCTTTCTTT.

The chain has TRBV28 and TRBJ1-5, with 7 bases that match TRBD1. Germline trimming cut 2 bases from V and 2 bases from J; bases unmatched to any gene: 0. Germline V lookup: CDR1 MDHEN, CDR2 SYDVKM. This CDR3 has 14 residues. The CDR3 sequence is CASSLTGGNQPQHF. The CDR3 region has the DNA TGTGCCAGCAGTTTAACAGGGGGCAATCAGCCCCAGCATTTT.

This chain joins TRBV3-1 (or the pseudogene TRBV3-2) and TRBJ1-6; perhaps TRBD1 as D (6 bases). The length of the CDR3 is 19 residues. CDR1 and CDR2 (germline): LGHDT, YNNKEL (reference sequence). V was cut by 4 bases and J by 0 bases, with 19 bases left in between. CDR3 residues: CASSPRRGGPSSYNSPLHF. CDR3 in DNA: TGTGCCAGCAGCCCTCGAAGGGGGGGACCAAGCTCCTATAATTCACCCCTCCACTTT.

This sequence joins TRBV4-1 and TRBJ1-5; D remains unclear. Germline values: CDR1 MGHRA, CDR2 YSYEKL. The V end was cut by 1 base, the J end by 2 bases, with 12 bases between. The CDR3 runs 16 residues. The CDR3 bases are TGCGCCAGCAGCCAAGCCCAGGCCTTTGGCAATCAGCCCCAGCATTTT. Encoded protein: CASSQAQAFGNQPQHF.

The chain employs TRBV2 and TRBJ2-2; no clear D. The CDR3 contains 11 residues. The germline V gene encodes CDR1 SNHLY and CDR2 FYNNEI. Trimming took 4 bases from V and 7 from J, leaving 4 bases between them. The CDR3 sequence: CASSVLGELFF. CDR3 sequence (DNA): TGTGCCAGCAGTGTCCTCGGGGAGCTGTTTTTT.

The rearrangement links TRBV4-1 to TRBJ2-6; 9 bases are shared with TRBD1. The length of the CDR3 is 19 residues. The junction had 8 bases not matched to a gene; V was cut back by 0 bases and J by 2 bases. Germline V CDR1 and CDR2: MGHRA, YSYEKL. CDR3 in amino acids: CASSQEGGQGVAGANVLTF. Written as DNA, the CDR3 is TGCGCCAGCAGCCAAGAGGGGGGACAGGGAGTAGCTGGGGCCAACGTCCTGACTTTC.

This clone was recorded only once. The V gene is TRBV11-2, the J gene TRBJ2-1, with 7 bases matching TRBD1. From germline, CDR1 is SGHAT and CDR2 FQNNGV. The CDR3 is 16 residues long. The trim removed 2 bases at V and 1 base at J, leaving 5 bases unmatched. CDR3 DNA: TGTGCCAGCAGCTTAATACGACAGGGTTCCTACAATGAGCAGTTCTTC. It encodes CASSLIRQGSYNEQFF.

This chain joins TRBV18 and TRBJ2-5, with 10 bases matching TRBD1. Germline V gene lookup returns CDR1 KGHSH and CDR2 LQKENI. V lost 5 bases and J lost 4; bases outside the gene matches: 10. This CDR3 contains 16 residues. The CDR3 sequence: CASSGETGGIGETQYF. CDR3 DNA sequence: TGTGCCAGCTCAGGAGAGACAGGGGGCATTGGAGAGACCCAGTACTTC.

The chain is built from TRBV9 and TRBJ2-7; tentatively, D is TRBD1 (6 bases). Trimming took 4 bases from V and 2 from J, leaving 16 bases between them. There are 15 residues in the CDR3. Germline CDR1 reads SGDLS; CDR2 reads YYNGEE. CDR3 nucleotides: TGTGCCAGCAGCCCAATCCCACAGGGACCCTACGAGCAGTACTTC. Protein product: CASSPIPQGPYEQYF.

This clone was observed a few times. The CDR3 spells CASSLNAGHGYTF. The DNA for the CDR3 is TGTGCCAGCAGTTTAAATGCAGGGCATGGCTACACCTTC. The V gene is TRBV27, the J gene TRBJ1-2, with a tentative D call TRBD1 (5 bases). Germline loops: CDR1 MNHEY, CDR2 SMNVEV (reference sequence). The CDR3 is made up of 13 amino acids. V was clipped by 2 bases and J by 6 bases, with 10 bases between them.

This clone was seen more than once but under ten times. This chain links TRBV2 with TRBJ2-7; the match to TRBD1 covers 9 bases. Germline CDR1 is SNHLY and CDR2 is FYNNEI. V trimming: 11 bases; J trimming: 1 base; junction bases outside the gene matches: 9. This CDR3 is built from 14 residues. The CDR3 region is CACFRDRVSYEQYF. DNA of the CDR3: TGTGCCTGTTTCCGGGACAGGGTTTCCTACGAGCAGTACTTC.

The V call is TRBV5-5, the J call TRBJ2-7, with D maybe TRBD1 (5 bases). The ends were cut back, 0 bases at V and 7 bases at J, with 11 bases in the middle. The CDR3 has 13 amino acids. CDR1 is SGHKS, CDR2 YYEKEE, per germline (reference sequence). The CDR3 loop reads CASSLGTITEQYF. The CDR3 bases are TGTGCCAGCAGCTTGGGGACAATTACAGAGCAGTACTTC.

V usage is TRBV18 and J usage is TRBJ1-5; weak D call: TRBD1 (5 bases). With 2 bases removed from V and 6 bases from J, the gap between germline ends came to 11 bases. From germline, CDR1 is KGHSH and CDR2 LQKENI. The CDR3 is made up of 14 amino acids. CDR3 protein: CASSPEAGRQPQHF. DNA for the CDR3: TGTGCCAGCTCACCAGAGGCAGGGCGTCAGCCCCAGCATTTT.

The V and J genes are TRBV6-5 and TRBJ1-1; TRBD1 matches at 7 bases. Germline trimming cut 3 bases from V and 1 base from J; bases unmatched to any gene: 5. The CDR3 has 15 residues. Germline V gene sequence: CDR1 MNHEY, CDR2 SVGAGI. The CDR3: CASSYAGTANTEAFF. Written as DNA, the CDR3 is TGTGCCAGCAGTTATGCCGGGACAGCGAACACTGAAGCTTTCTTT.

The chain uses TRBV6-1 and TRBJ2-3; D remains ambiguous. Trimming took 3 bases from V and 1 from J, leaving 8 bases between them. The CDR3 extends over 14 amino acids. Germline CDR1 and CDR2: MNHNS and SASEGT. The CDR3 DNA reads as TGTGCCAGCAGTGAGGGCCGCGGCACAGATACGCAGTATTTT. Translated, it gives CASSEGRGTDTQYF.

The chain has TRBV14 and TRBJ1-2, with 7 positions matching TRBD1. The V and J ends lost 2 bases and 5 bases, in that order; junction bases with no gene match: 2. This CDR3 is built from 13 residues. Germline V gene data show CDR1 as SGHDN and CDR2 as FVKESK. CDR3 region: CASSQQGVYGYTF. CDR3 in DNA: TGTGCCAGCAGCCAACAGGGGGTTTATGGCTACACCTTC. Supplemented by reference TRBV14 and TRBJ1-2, the full variable domain reads EAGVTQFPSHSVIEKGQTVTLRCDPISGHDNLYWYRRVMGKEIKFLLHFVKESKQDESGMPNNRFLAERTGGTYSTLKVQPAELEDSGVYFCASSQQGVYGYTFGSGTRLTVV.